Presented here are 25 T cell receptor beta chains from one specimen sequenced in a study of early T cells in non-severe SARS-CoV-2 infection. TCRdb reprocessed the 5' RACE reads via MiXCR and lists one record per CDR3 protein. The table lists about 84,000 distinct CDR3 sequences, about 12% of them singletons. Sequencing was done on a sample of whole blood. The receptors were gathered from an adult who was a healthcare worker with PCR-confirmed SARS-CoV-2 infection or an uninfected control (not recorded which).

This clonotype was picked up a small number of times. This chain links TRBV29-1 with TRBJ2-1; TRBD1 aligns across 7 bases. The CDR3 consists of 13 residues. Germline V gives CDR1 SQVTM, CDR2 ANQGSEA. Trimming took 7 bases from V and 0 from J; bases not matched to a gene: 3. CDR3 sequence: CSAGQASYNEQFF. CDR3 bases: TGCAGCGCCGGACAGGCCTCCTACAATGAGCAGTTCTTC.

In this sample, this clonotype turned up a few times. V is TRBV5-1 and J is TRBJ1-3, with D hard to call. This CDR3 contains 16 residues. Trimming removed 4 bases from V and 0 bases from J, with 14 bases in between. Germline loops: CDR1 SGHRS, CDR2 YFSETQ. The chain's CDR3 is CASSRALQNSGNTIYF. DNA for the CDR3: TGCGCCAGCAGCAGAGCACTACAGAACTCTGGAAACACCATATATTTT.

This clonotype came up a few times. The V and J genes are TRBV27 and TRBJ2-7; maybe TRBD2 (5 bases). V was cut by 8 bases and J by 4 bases, with 6 bases left in between. CDR1 MNHEY and CDR2 SMNVEV come from the germline V gene (reference sequence). This CDR3 contains 10 residues. The CDR3 here is CASGLYEQYF. CDR3 coding DNA: TGTGCCAGCGGACTTTACGAGCAGTACTTC.

Points on this clonotype: An end of the junction differs from the germline gene, which may be a read error. The chain combines TRBV2 with TRBJ2-3; D unclear. Germline-derived CDR1 and CDR2 are SNHLY and FYNNEI. The CDR3 is 13 residues long. DNA for the CDR3: TGTGCCGGCAGTGAACGGTCCACAGATACGCAGTATTTT. Its protein is CAGSERSTDTQYF.

The chain combines TRBV5-1 with TRBJ2-7; D possibly corresponds to TRBD1 (5 bases). CDR1 SGHRS and CDR2 YFSETQ come from the germline V gene. The CDR3 loop spans 14 amino acids. V was pared by 1 base and J by 2 bases, with 10 bases between. Here the CDR3 DNA reads TGCGCCAGCAGCTTGTCCCCCAGGGCCTACGAGCAGTACTTC. Protein product: CASSLSPRAYEQYF.

This clonotype has ten or more counts. The J gene is TRBJ2-3, the V gene TRBV18; 11 nucleotides match TRBD1. The CDR3 extends over 15 amino acids. Germline lookup yields CDR1 KGHSH and CDR2 LQKENI. Losses at the gene ends were 4 bases for V and 6 bases for J; bases not matched to a gene: 6. The CDR3 loop reads CASSLLGQGADTQYF. The CDR3 nucleotides read TGTGCCAGCTCACTACTCGGACAGGGGGCGGATACGCAGTATTTT.

V and J are TRBV7-2 and TRBJ2-7; the match to TRBD2 covers 11 bases. Germline CDR1 reads SGHTA; CDR2 reads FQGNSA. J was trimmed by 6 bases and V by 0 bases; bases with no gene match: 4. CDR3 length: 15 amino acids. The CDR3 nucleotides are TGTGCCAGCAGCTTAGCTCACGGACTAGCGGGCGAGCAGTACTTC. Protein: CASSLAHGLAGEQYF.

This clonotype was found many times. This chain connects TRBV7-9 to TRBJ2-7; D possibly uses TRBD1 or TRBD2 (6 bases each). Trimming pared 5 bases from V and 5 bases from J, leaving 25 bases between. The CDR3 is 17 amino acids. Germline V gene data show CDR1 as SEHNR and CDR2 as FQNEAQ (reference sequence). Written as DNA, the CDR3 is TGTGCCAGCAGCCACGGAGACGGTGGGGGGCGTAAGAACGAGCAGTACTTC. This translates into CASSHGDGGGRKNEQYF.

This clonotype was picked up a small number of times. The J gene is TRBJ2-6, the V gene TRBV5-1; TRBD1 is a possible D gene (5 bases). The germline V and J ends were trimmed by 7 bases and 0 bases, with 14 bases remaining between them. This CDR3 is 16 amino acids long. Germline loops: CDR1 SGHRS, CDR2 YFSETQ. CDR3 DNA sequence: TGCGCCAGCCAGAGATTGACAGACTCTGGGGCCAACGTCCTGACTTTC. Protein: CASQRLTDSGANVLTF.

CDR3 nucleotide sequence: TGTGCCAGCAGACCTTCAGGGGGCACCGGGCAGTACTTC. This translates into CASRPSGGTGQYF. The gene calls are TRBV27 and TRBJ2-7; 8 bases match TRBD1. In germline, CDR1 is MNHEY, CDR2 SMNVEV (reference sequence). The CDR3 totals 13 residues. The J segment lost 9 bases and the V segment lost 6 bases, leaving 10 bases of the junction unmatched.

This clonotype was seen more than once but under ten times. The chain recombines TRBV5-1 with TRBJ2-2; 7 nucleotides line up with TRBD1. Trimming at V came to 5 bases and at J to 2 bases, leaving 6 bases not matched to a gene. The CDR3 contains 15 residues. Germline V CDR1 and CDR2: SGHRS, YFSETQ. CDR3 amino acids: CASSKDRANTGELFF. The CDR3 nucleotides are TGCGCCAGCAGTAAAGACAGGGCCAACACCGGGGAGCTGTTTTTT.

Note on this clonotype: This clone may be a read error of a much larger clone one base away. This rearrangement joins TRBV28 to TRBJ1-2, with D possibly matching TRBD1 (5 bases). In germline, CDR1 is MDHEN, CDR2 SYDVKM. V lost 6 bases and J lost 0, with 14 bases in between. This CDR3 contains 15 residues. The CDR3 protein is CASRTETAPNYGYTF. The DNA for the CDR3 is TGTGCCAGCAGAACCGAGACAGCTCCTAACTATGGCTACACCTTC.

The chain carries TRBV29-1 and TRBJ1-1; D unresolved. V shed 6 bases and J shed 0 bases, with 14 bases lying between them. The CDR3 extends over 14 amino acids. Per the germline V gene, CDR1 is SQVTM and CDR2 is ANQGSEA. The CDR3 nucleotides read TGCAGCGTACTTGGAGGGCCCCTGAACACTGAAGCTTTCTTT. Its protein is CSVLGGPLNTEAFF.

In its sample, this clonotype was seen a few times. The chain has TRBV28 and TRBJ2-7; 11 positions match TRBD2. The germline V gene encodes CDR1 MDHEN and CDR2 SYDVKM. The CDR3 spans 15 residues. The trim removed 8 bases at V and 2 bases at J, leaving 8 bases unmatched. The CDR3 region has the DNA TGTGCCAGCTTGCCCGGGACTAGCGGTACCTACGAGCAGTACTTC. Translated: CASLPGTSGTYEQYF.

The chain combines TRBV29-1 with TRBJ2-7; a possible D gene is TRBD1 (5 bases). Germline CDR1 reads SQVTM; CDR2 reads ANQGSEA. The CDR3 has 13 amino acids. The ends were cut back, 6 bases at V and 5 bases at J, with 17 bases in the middle. The CDR3 DNA follows: TGCAGCGTCACTCCCTACTCGACAGACGAGCAGTACTTC. This gives the protein CSVTPYSTDEQYF.

This clonotype was recorded at least ten times. J is TRBJ1-2 and V is TRBV6-5; a possible D gene is TRBD1 (5 bases). The CDR3 covers 16 residues. The V and J ends lost 4 bases and 3 bases respectively, with 18 bases between them. The V gene's germline CDR1 is MNHEY and CDR2 SVGAGI. CDR3 coding DNA: TGTGCCAGCAGTTCCCCTCGGGGACGGGGAGACTATGGCTACACCTTC. This gives the protein CASSSPRGRGDYGYTF.

This clonotype was seen more than once but under ten times. V is TRBV29-1 and J is TRBJ1-1; D is unresolved. Germline V CDR1 and CDR2: SQVTM, ANQGSEA. The CDR3 is 9 amino acids. The CDR3 DNA reads as TGCAACCAGGTCACTGAAGCTTTCTTT. The encoded protein is CNQVTEAFF.

This clonotype was picked up a small number of times. The rearrangement uses TRBV7-3 and TRBJ2-1; 8 nucleotides agree with TRBD2. V lost 3 bases and J lost 10; bases outside the gene matches: 8. This CDR3 has 14 amino acids. Germline lookup yields CDR1 SGHTA and CDR2 FQGTGA. CDR3 DNA sequence: TGTGCCAGCAGCTTCCACGGGGGGGCCAAGGAGCAGTTCTTC. Translation: CASSFHGGAKEQFF.

In its sample, this clonotype was seen many times. The chain combines TRBV4-1 with TRBJ1-1; D gene ambiguous. Germline loops: CDR1 MGHRA, CDR2 YSYEKL. The CDR3 runs to 16 residues. Between the trimmed V and J ends, which lost 1 base and 3 bases, there was a span of 15 bases. CDR3 DNA sequence: TGCGCCAGCAGCCAAGGCACATGGGTCCAGGACACTGAAGCTTTCTTT. This codes for CASSQGTWVQDTEAFF.

This clonotype was seen many times. This sequence joins TRBV19 and TRBJ1-5; D uncertain. V lost 5 bases to trimming and J lost 5 bases, with 4 bases between them. This CDR3 is 11 amino acids long. Germline assignment: CDR1 LNHDA and CDR2 SQIVND (reference sequence). Here the CDR3 DNA reads TGTGCCAGTAGTGGGGATCAGCCCCAGCATTTT. It encodes CASSGDQPQHF.

The genes are TRBV14 and TRBJ1-6; D not certain. From germline, CDR1 is SGHDN and CDR2 FVKESK. The CDR3 is 16 amino acids. The V and J ends lost 4 bases and 0 bases respectively, with 10 bases between them. The CDR3, as DNA: TGTGCCAGCAGCCTCGGACTAGTCTCCTATAATTCACCCCTCCACTTT. Its translation: CASSLGLVSYNSPLHF.

The chain employs TRBV6-2 or TRBV6-3 and TRBJ2-7, with 7 bases lining up with TRBD1. Germline V lookup: CDR1 MNHEY, CDR2 SVGEGT. The CDR3 is made up of 13 amino acids. Trimming removed 6 bases from V and 4 bases from J; junction bases left unmatched: 6. The CDR3 here is CASRTTGNYEQYF. The CDR3 nucleotides read TGTGCCAGCAGGACGACAGGGAATTACGAGCAGTACTTC.

This clonotype was seen repeatedly, ten times or more. The chain joins TRBV18 to TRBJ1-2; possibly TRBD1 for D (5 bases). Per the germline V gene, CDR1 is KGHSH and CDR2 is LQKENI. The CDR3 length is 13 residues. V dropped 5 bases and J dropped 3 bases, with 10 bases sitting between them. This CDR3 is CASSAGTDYGYTF. CDR3 bases: TGTGCCAGCTCAGCCGGGACGGACTATGGCTACACCTTC.

The rearrangement uses TRBV6-6 and TRBJ1-6, with 8 bases aligning to TRBD1. The J segment lost 0 bases and the V segment lost 6 bases, leaving 10 bases of the junction unmatched. CDR1 is MNHNY and CDR2 is SVGAGI in the germline V gene (reference sequence). There are 18 residues in the CDR3. This CDR3 reads CASRLDREYPSYNSPLHF. Written as DNA, the CDR3 is TGTGCCAGCAGACTGGACAGGGAATACCCCTCCTATAATTCACCCCTCCACTTT.

The rearrangement links TRBV11-2 to TRBJ2-1, with 9 bases identical to TRBD2. The CDR3 length is 18 residues. Looked up from germline, CDR1 is SGHAT and CDR2 is FQNNGV. V was clipped by 5 bases and J by 5 bases; unmatched bases: 16. This chain's CDR3 is CASSARRASGKTHNEQFF. CDR3 DNA: TGTGCCAGCAGCGCACGCCGGGCTAGCGGGAAGACACACAATGAGCAGTTCTTC. Looking up the rest from reference TRBV11-2 and TRBJ2-1 gives the full variable domain: EAGVAQSPRYKIIEKRQSVAFWCNPISGHATLYWYQQILGQGPKLLIQFQNNGVVDDSQLPKDRFSAERLKGVDSTLKIQPAKLEDSAVYLCASSARRASGKTHNEQFFGPGTRLTVL.